These 15 T cell receptor beta chains originate from one sample sequenced in a study of T cell responses to AZD1222 COVID-19 vaccine. This table comes from immunoSEQ multiplex PCR, and its TCRdb copy is limited to in-frame clones, with some not included. The sample has about 48,000 clones, about 86% seen once. The starting material was peripheral blood, obtained 28 days after the second AZD1222 dose. Receptors were obtained from an adult who received the AZD1222 COVID-19 vaccine.

This chain uses TRBV7-3 with TRBJ2-5, with D unclear. The ends were cut back, 1 base at V and 5 bases at J, with 8 bases in the middle. Per germline, CDR1 SGHTA and CDR2 FQGTGA. The CDR3 sequence is 13 residues long. The CDR3, as DNA: TGTGCCAGCAGCTTAAATCCCCGGGAGACCCAGTACTTC. The encoded protein is CASSLNPRETQYF.

The V and J genes are TRBV5-1 and TRBJ2-5, with D possibly being TRBD1 or TRBD2 (5 bases each). In germline, CDR1 is SGHRS, CDR2 YFSETQ. The CDR3 has 16 amino acids. The V and J ends lost 0 bases and 2 bases respectively, with 14 bases between them. The CDR3 reads CASSLEIGWGQETQYF. The CDR3 DNA follows: TGCGCCAGCAGCTTGGAAATAGGGTGGGGGCAAGAGACCCAGTACTTC.

This chain links TRBV24-1 with TRBJ2-2; the match to TRBD1 covers 8 bases. The CDR3 sequence is 16 residues long. The V segment lost 4 bases and the J segment 4 bases; nucleotides outside the gene matches: 7. The germline CDR1 and CDR2 sequences are KGHDR and SFDVKD. This chain's CDR3 is CATSDPGTGFTGELFF. CDR3 in DNA: TGTGCCACCAGTGACCCCGGGACAGGCTTCACCGGGGAGCTGTTTTTT.

The chain is built from TRBV28 and TRBJ1-5; no firm D call. The germline CDR1 and CDR2 sequences are MDHEN and SYDVKM. The V and J ends lost 6 bases and 5 bases respectively, with 8 bases between them. The CDR3 runs to 12 residues. The CDR3 region is CASRAADQPQHF. The CDR3, as DNA: TGTGCCAGCAGGGCAGCGGATCAGCCCCAGCATTTT.

This chain connects TRBV19 to TRBJ2-5; 11 bases fit TRBD1. Germline CDR1 LNHDA, CDR2 SQIVND (reference sequence). V lost 10 bases, J lost 5 bases, and 9 bases stayed unmatched. CDR3 length: 14 amino acids. In nucleotides, the CDR3 is TGTGCCACTAAGCGGGACAGGGGGGCGGAGACCCAGTACTTC. It is translated as CATKRDRGAETQYF.

The chain is built from TRBV19 and TRBJ2-5; 7 bases are a match to TRBD2. The DNA end lines up better with TRBJ2-7; the J call may be wrong. CDR1 is LNHDA, CDR2 SQIVND, per germline (reference sequence). CDR3 length: 15 residues. The CDR3 is CASSIETAGPYEQYF. The DNA of the CDR3 is TGTGCCAGTAGTATAGAAACAGCGGGACCCTACGAGCAGTACTTC.

This clone was found once. V is TRBV4-1 and J is TRBJ2-2; 11 bases fit TRBD2. This CDR3 has 21 residues. CDR1 and CDR2 (germline): MGHRA, YSYEKL. The V gene end was trimmed by 2 bases and the J gene end by 3 bases; junction bases not matched to a gene: 17. CDR3 loop: CASSQPKGRLAGGPDTGELFF. The CDR3 DNA reads TGCGCCAGCAGCCAACCCAAGGGCCGGTTAGCGGGAGGGCCCGACACCGGGGAGCTGTTTTTT.

The chain has TRBV18 and TRBJ1-2; D is undetermined. Germline CDR1 KGHSH, CDR2 LQKENI. Between the trimmed V and J ends, which lost 3 bases and 4 bases, there was a span of 9 bases. The CDR3 loop spans 13 amino acids. This chain's CDR3 is CASSPGVSYGYTF. CDR3 DNA sequence: TGTGCCAGCTCACCCGGCGTTAGCTATGGCTACACCTTC.

The chain carries TRBV18 and TRBJ1-2; TRBD1 might be the D (5 bases). The V end was cut by 4 bases, the J end by 3 bases, with 12 bases between. The CDR3 covers 14 residues. Germline values: CDR1 KGHSH, CDR2 LQKENI. CDR3 sequence: CASSRPRDDYGYTF. The DNA for the CDR3 is TGTGCCAGCTCACGTCCCAGGGATGACTATGGCTACACCTTC. Supplemented by reference TRBV18 and TRBJ1-2, the full variable domain reads NAGVMQNPRHLVRRRGQEARLRCSPMKGHSHVYWYRQLPEEGLKFMVYLQKENIIDESGMPKERFSAEFPKEGPSILRIQQVVRGDSAAYFCASSRPRDDYGYTFGSGTRLTVV.

This clone was seen once. The chain couples TRBV2 to TRBJ1-3; D remains unclear. Trimming took 5 bases from V and 2 from J, leaving 10 bases between them. The CDR3 is 14 residues long. Germline V lookup: CDR1 SNHLY, CDR2 FYNNEI. The CDR3 sequence is CASSQASPGNTIYF. The CDR3 coding sequence is TGTGCCAGCAGTCAGGCTTCACCTGGAAACACCATATATTTT.

The V and J genes are TRBV9 and TRBJ2-2, with 8 bases matching TRBD2. Trimming at V came to 3 bases and at J to 4 bases, leaving 5 bases not matched to a gene. The CDR3 runs to 15 residues. Germline CDR1 and CDR2: SGDLS and YYNGEE. CDR3 amino acids: CASSGKAGVTGELFF. DNA for the CDR3: TGTGCCAGCAGCGGTAAAGCGGGAGTCACCGGGGAGCTGTTTTTT.

The rearrangement joins TRBV18 to TRBJ1-5; unclear D gene. Germline V gene lookup returns CDR1 KGHSH and CDR2 LQKENI. This CDR3 is 13 amino acids long. V was shortened by 2 bases and J by 4 bases, with 6 bases between the two germline ends. The CDR3 protein is CASSPGENQPQHF. The CDR3 region has the DNA TGTGCCAGCTCACCAGGGGAAAATCAGCCCCAGCATTTT. Drawing the rest from reference TRBV18 and TRBJ1-5, the complete variable domain is NAGVMQNPRHLVRRRGQEARLRCSPMKGHSHVYWYRQLPEEGLKFMVYLQKENIIDESGMPKERFSAEFPKEGPSILRIQQVVRGDSAAYFCASSPGENQPQHFGDGTRLSIL.

The rearrangement uses TRBV30 and TRBJ1-5, with 8 bases aligning to TRBD1. Germline loops: CDR1 GTSNPN, CDR2 SVGIG (reference sequence). V was pared by 2 bases and J by 2 bases, with 2 bases of the junction left unmatched. The CDR3 is 14 residues long. The chain's CDR3 is CAWSSGQGNQPQHF. The CDR3 DNA follows: TGTGCCTGGAGTTCGGGACAGGGCAATCAGCCCCAGCATTTT.

The V call is TRBV7-3, the J call TRBJ1-6; D is possibly TRBD1 (5 bases). V was shortened by 1 base and J by 10 bases, with 11 bases between the two germline ends. In germline, CDR1 is SGHTA, CDR2 FQGTGA. The CDR3 has 14 amino acids. The CDR3 spells CASSLNPGRSPLHF. In DNA form, the CDR3 reads TGTGCCAGCAGCTTAAACCCGGGACGGTCACCCCTCCACTTT.

With regard to this clone: Within the sample, other DNA sequences also encode this same CDR3. The chain joins TRBV5-1 to TRBJ1-2; D is unclear. Trimming stripped 3 bases from V and 5 bases from J, with 11 bases between. Germline CDR1 reads SGHRS; CDR2 reads YFSETQ. The CDR3 consists of 13 residues. The CDR3 sequence is CASSSGTDYGYTF. Here the CDR3 DNA reads TGCGCCAGCAGCTCGGGAACAGATTATGGCTACACCTTC.